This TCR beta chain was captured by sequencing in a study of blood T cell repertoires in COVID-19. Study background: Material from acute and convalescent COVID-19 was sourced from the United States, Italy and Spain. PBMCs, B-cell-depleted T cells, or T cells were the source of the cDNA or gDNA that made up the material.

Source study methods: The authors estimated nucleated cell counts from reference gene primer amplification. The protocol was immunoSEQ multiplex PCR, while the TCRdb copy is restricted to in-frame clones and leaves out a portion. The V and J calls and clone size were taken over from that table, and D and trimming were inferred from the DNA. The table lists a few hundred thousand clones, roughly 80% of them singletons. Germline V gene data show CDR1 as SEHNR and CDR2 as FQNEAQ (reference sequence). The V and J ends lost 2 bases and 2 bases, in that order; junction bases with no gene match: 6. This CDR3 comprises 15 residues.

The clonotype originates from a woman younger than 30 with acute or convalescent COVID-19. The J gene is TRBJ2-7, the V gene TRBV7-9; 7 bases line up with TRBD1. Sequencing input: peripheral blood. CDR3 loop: CASSLYGTATYEQYF. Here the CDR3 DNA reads TGTGCCAGCAGCTTATACGGGACAGCGACCTACGAGCAGTACTTC.